The clone carrying this TCR beta chain was counted at least ten times. Its antigen is unknown. This entry comes from a study of T cells in Graves' hyperthyroidism and ophthalmopathy. General study points: Progression to ophthalmopathy was predicted a median of roughly seven months early. In blood, most of the thyroid clonotypes expanded above 0.001 were also present.

The germline V and J ends were trimmed by 8 bases and 1 base, with 9 bases remaining between them. The CDR3 is made up of 13 amino acids. The germline CDR1 and CDR2 sequences are KGHSH and LQKENI. Amplification of TCR beta CDR3 regions was performed using RNA transcripts as template. First-round RT-PCR with HTBI primers amplified the TCR CDR3 region. TCRdb redid the calling of the multiplex PCR reads with MiXCR, one entry per CDR3 protein. The repertoire holds over 250,000 distinct CDR3 sequences, with more than 15% as singletons. Ophthalmopathy patients had Clinical Activity Score at least 3, NOSPECS grade at least 4, duration under 3 months. From roughly 9.2 ml of fresh peripheral blood, PBMCs were isolated.

The receptor comes from a woman aged 55-69 years with Graves' ophthalmopathy. Specimen: blood. The chain has TRBV18 and TRBJ1-5; possible D gene TRBD1, 6 bases. CDR3 nucleotide sequence: TGTGCCAGCCAACAGGGCAGCAATCAGCCCCAGCATTTT. It is translated as CASQQGSNQPQHF.